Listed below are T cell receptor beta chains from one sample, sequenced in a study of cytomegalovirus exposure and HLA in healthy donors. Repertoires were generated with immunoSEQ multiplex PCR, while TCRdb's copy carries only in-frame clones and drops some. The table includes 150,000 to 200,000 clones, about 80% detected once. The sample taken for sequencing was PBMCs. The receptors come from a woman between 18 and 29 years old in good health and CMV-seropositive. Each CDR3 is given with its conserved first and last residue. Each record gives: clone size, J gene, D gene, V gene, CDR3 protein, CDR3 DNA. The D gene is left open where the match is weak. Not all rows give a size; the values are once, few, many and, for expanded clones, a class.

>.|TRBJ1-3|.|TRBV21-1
CASSKVNREAGNTIYF
TGTGCCAGCAGCAAAGTGAACAGGGAAGCAGGAAACACCATATATTTT
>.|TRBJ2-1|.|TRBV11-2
CASSLGPIRGNEQFF
TGTGCCAGCAGCTTAGGTCCCATAAGAGGCAATGAGCAGTTCTTC
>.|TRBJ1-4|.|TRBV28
CASSEEQVNEKLFF
TGTGCCAGCAGCGAAGAACAGGTTAATGAAAAACTGTTTTTT
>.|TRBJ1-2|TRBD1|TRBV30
CAGHRGAPNGYTF
TGTGCCGGGCACAGGGGAGCCCCTAATGGCTACACCTTC
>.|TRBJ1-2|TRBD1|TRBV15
CATSRETGSLYGYTF
TGTGCCACCAGCAGGGAGACAGGGTCTTTGTATGGCTACACCTTC
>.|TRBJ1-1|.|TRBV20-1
CTLGDTEAFF
TGCACCTTGGGCGATACTGAAGCTTTCTTT
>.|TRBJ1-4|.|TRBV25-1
CASSRQVSEKLFF
TGTGCCAGCTCTCGACAGGTGTCTGAAAAACTGTTTTTT
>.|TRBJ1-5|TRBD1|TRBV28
CASSLQTGGNQPQHF
TGTGCCAGCAGTTTGCAGACAGGGGGCAATCAGCCCCAGCATTTT
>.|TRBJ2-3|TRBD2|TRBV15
CATSRAPAGTTDTQYF
TGTGCCACCAGCAGAGCCCCAGCGGGGACCACAGATACGCAGTATTTT
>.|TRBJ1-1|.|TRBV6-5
CASRPLGGNAEAFF
TGTGCCAGCAGACCTCTGGGGGGAAACGCTGAAGCTTTCTTT
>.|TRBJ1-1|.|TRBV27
CASSPGGAMTEAFF
TGTGCCAGCAGCCCTGGGGGGGCAATGACTGAAGCTTTCTTT
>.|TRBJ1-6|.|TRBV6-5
CASSFGFRGSPLHF
TGTGCCAGCAGTTTCGGGTTCAGGGGATCACCCCTCCACTTT
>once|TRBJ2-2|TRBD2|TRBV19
CASQASGGLFFANTGELFF
TGTGCCAGCCAGGCTAGCGGGGGCCTTTTCTTCGCGAACACCGGGGAGCTGTTTTTT
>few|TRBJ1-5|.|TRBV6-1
CASSEAPGDKSATQHF
TGTGCCAGCAGTGAAGCCCCCGGGGACAAATCTGCAACCCAGCATTTT
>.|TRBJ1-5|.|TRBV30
CAWSVSSFNQPQHF
TGTGCCTGGAGTGTATCTTCCTTCAATCAGCCCCAGCATTTT
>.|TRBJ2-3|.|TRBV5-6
CASSLGHPTDTQYF
TGTGCCAGCAGCTTGGGACACCCCACAGATACGCAGTATTTT
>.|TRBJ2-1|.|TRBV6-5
CASSYTRFRYNEQFF
TGTGCCAGCAGTTATACGAGGTTTCGCTACAATGAGCAGTTCTTC
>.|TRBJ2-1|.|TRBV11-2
CASSANPTGGDEQFF
TGTGCCAGCAGCGCGAACCCTACCGGCGGCGATGAGCAGTTCTTC
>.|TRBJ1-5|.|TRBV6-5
CASRPNRVQPQHF
TGTGCCAGCAGGCCCAACCGGGTTCAGCCCCAGCATTTT
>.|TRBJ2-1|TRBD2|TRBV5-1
CASSLKLSGYSYNEQFF
TGCGCCAGCAGCCTAAAACTTAGCGGGTACTCCTACAATGAGCAGTTCTTC
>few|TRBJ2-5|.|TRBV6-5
CASSDTGFTETQYF
TGTGCCAGCAGTGACACAGGATTCACAGAGACCCAGTACTTC
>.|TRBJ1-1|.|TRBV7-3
CASSLYPNTEAFF
TGTGCCAGCAGCTTATATCCTAACACTGAAGCTTTCTTT
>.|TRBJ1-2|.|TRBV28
CASSHHLTDGYTF
TGTGCCAGCAGCCATCATCTGACAGATGGCTACACCTTC
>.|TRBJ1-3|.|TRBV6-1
CASSDLREMSNTIYF
TGTGCCAGCAGTGATTTACGGGAAATGAGTAACACCATATATTTT
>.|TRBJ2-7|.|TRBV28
CASSQGLSYEQYF
TGTGCCAGCAGCCAGGGCCTCTCCTACGAGCAGTACTTC
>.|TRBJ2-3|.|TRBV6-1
CAITQGYSTDTQYF
TGTGCCATTACCCAGGGTTATAGCACAGATACGCAGTATTTT
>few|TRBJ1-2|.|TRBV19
CASSIPQSTGQGYTF
TGTGCCAGTAGTATCCCTCAATCCACGGGACAAGGCTACACCTTC